This passage covers 21 T cell receptor beta chains from one sample sequenced in a study of blood T cell repertoires in COVID-19. Only in-frame clones appear in the TCRdb table, and some are missing; sequencing was by immunoSEQ multiplex PCR. The data show 200,000 or so clones, 65% to 85% seen once. Input material: peripheral blood. The origin of the receptors is a man in his fifties or sixties with active or convalescent COVID-19.

The genes are TRBV7-9 and TRBJ1-1; 11 nucleotides agree with TRBD1. Germline V gene data show CDR1 as SEHNR and CDR2 as FQNEAQ (reference sequence). J lost 2 bases, V lost 3 bases, and 2 bases had no gene match. The CDR3 covers 15 residues. The CDR3 loop reads CASSFGQGANTEAFF. The CDR3 nucleotides are TGTGCCAGCAGCTTCGGACAGGGGGCCAACACTGAAGCTTTCTTT. Full variable domain (missing parts from reference TRBV7-9 and TRBJ1-1): DTGVSQNPRHKITKRGQNVTFRCDPISEHNRLYWYRQTLGQGPEFLTYFQNEAQLEKSRLLSDRFSAERPKGSFSTLEIQRTEQGDSAMYLCASSFGQGANTEAFFGQGTRLTVV.

The V and J genes are TRBV7-3 and TRBJ1-2; TRBD1 matches at 7 bases. CDR1 is SGHTA and CDR2 is FQGTGA in the germline V gene. V dropped 1 base and J dropped 6; count of bases not matched to a gene: 5. The CDR3 loop spans 14 amino acids. Written as DNA, the CDR3 is TGTGCCAGCAGCTTAAACCGGCAGGGGGATGGCTACACCTTC. This codes for CASSLNRQGDGYTF.

The chain has TRBV5-4 and TRBJ1-2, with D unresolved. Trimming took 4 bases from V and 0 from J, leaving 13 bases between them. CDR3 length: 15 amino acids. Germline V gene data show CDR1 as SGHNT and CDR2 as YYREEE (reference sequence). For the CDR3, the DNA is TGTGCCAGCAGCCGAGGTGGCAGCTCTAACTATGGCTACACCTTC. Encoded protein: CASSRGGSSNYGYTF.

This clone was counted only a few times. The V call is TRBV19, the J call TRBJ2-2; tentatively, D is TRBD2 (5 bases). This CDR3 contains 13 residues. The V gene's germline CDR1 is LNHDA and CDR2 SQIVND (reference sequence). The germline V and J ends were trimmed by 8 bases and 5 bases, with 12 bases remaining between them. The CDR3: CASGLAPTGELFF. The CDR3, as DNA: TGTGCCAGTGGGCTAGCTCCGACCGGGGAGCTGTTTTTT.

This clone was seen a few times. The chain combines TRBV27 with TRBJ2-7; D remains ambiguous. CDR1 and CDR2 from the germline V gene are MNHEY and SMNVEV (reference sequence). The CDR3 has 16 residues. V lost 0 bases and J 2 bases, leaving 14 bases between the germline ends. CDR3: CASSLSFTVFPYEQYF. The CDR3 bases are TGTGCCAGCAGTTTATCGTTCACAGTATTTCCCTACGAGCAGTACTTC.

This chain links TRBV30 with TRBJ2-1; possible D gene TRBD1, 6 bases. With 4 bases removed from V and 5 bases from J, the gap between germline ends came to 9 bases. The germline V gene has CDR1 GTSNPN and CDR2 SVGIG (reference sequence). This CDR3 comprises 12 residues. CDR3 residues: CAWNQGNNEQFF. CDR3 in DNA: TGTGCCTGGAACCAGGGGAACAATGAGCAGTTCTTC. Complete variable domain (other parts from reference TRBV30 and TRBJ2-1): SQTIHQWPATLVQPVGSPLSLECTVEGTSNPNLYWYRQAAGRGLQLLFYSVGIGQISSEVPQNLSASRPQDRQFILSSKKLLLSDSGFYLCAWNQGNNEQFFGPGTRLTVL.

V usage is TRBV19 and J usage is TRBJ1-6; D perhaps matches TRBD1 (5 bases). The CDR3 length is 17 residues. Germline assignment: CDR1 LNHDA and CDR2 SQIVND (reference sequence). Trimming stripped 0 bases from V and 5 bases from J, with 14 bases between. The CDR3 protein is CASSIDLGGQHNSPLHF. DNA of the CDR3: TGTGCCAGTAGTATAGACCTCGGCGGACAACATAATTCACCCCTCCACTTT.

The chain recombines TRBV7-2 with TRBJ2-2; TRBD2 aligns across 7 bases. The CDR3 runs to 16 residues. In germline, CDR1 is SGHTA, CDR2 FQGNSA. Trimming cost V 1 base and J 1 base; bases outside gene matches: 3. DNA of the CDR3: TGTGCCAGCAGCTTAGAACAGCGGGGGAACACCGGGGAGCTGTTTTTT. The encoded protein is CASSLEQRGNTGELFF.

This clone was counted a few times. This chain uses TRBV9 with TRBJ2-3; possible D gene TRBD2, 6 bases. Germline V lookup: CDR1 SGDLS, CDR2 YYNGEE. Trimming stripped 2 bases from V and 6 bases from J, with 13 bases between. The CDR3 covers 14 residues. The CDR3 sequence: CASSVLDYQDTQYF. CDR3 nucleotide sequence: TGTGCCAGCAGCGTCTTGGACTACCAGGATACGCAGTATTTT. The full variable domain, in which reference TRBV9 and TRBJ2-3 provide the parts outside the CDR3, is DSGVTQTPKHLITATGQRVTLRCSPRSGDLSVYWYQQSLDQGLQFLIQYYNGEERAKGNILERFSAQQFPDLHSELNLSSLELGDSALYFCASSVLDYQDTQYFGPGTRLTVL.

The V and J genes are TRBV28 and TRBJ1-4, with 7 bases identical to TRBD1. Trimming took 5 bases from V and 5 from J; bases not matched to a gene: 5. Germline V lookup: CDR1 MDHEN, CDR2 SYDVKM. The CDR3 extends over 14 amino acids. Here the CDR3 DNA reads TGTGCCAGCAGTCCCCCGGGACAGAATGAAAAACTGTTTTTT. This sequence encodes CASSPPGQNEKLFF.

This rearrangement joins TRBV28 to TRBJ2-5; the match to TRBD1 covers 10 bases. CDR1 MDHEN and CDR2 SYDVKM come from the germline V gene. The CDR3 spans 16 residues. Trimming cost V 2 bases and J 0 bases; bases outside gene matches: 3. The CDR3 spells CASSLLGQGHQETQYF. In DNA, the CDR3 is TGTGCCAGCAGTTTACTGGGACAGGGGCACCAAGAGACCCAGTACTTC.

This chain uses TRBV27 with TRBJ2-1, with TRBD2 matching 10 bases. Germline V lookup: CDR1 MNHEY, CDR2 SMNVEV (reference sequence). The CDR3 runs to 17 residues. Trimming took 7 bases from V and 0 from J; bases not matched to a gene: 9. The CDR3 sequence: CASTPAGGTTSYNEQFF. The CDR3 region has the DNA TGTGCCAGCACCCCAGCGGGGGGGACGACCTCCTACAATGAGCAGTTCTTC.

The chain links TRBV6-2 or TRBV6-3 to TRBJ1-5; TRBD1 matches 10 bases. The CDR3 contains 15 residues. Looked up from germline, CDR1 is MNHEY and CDR2 is SVGEGT. J was trimmed by 6 bases and V by 5 bases; bases with no gene match: 7. The DNA of the CDR3 is TGTGCCAGCAGTCAACGGACAGGGGGGCGTCAGCCCCAGCATTTT. Translation: CASSQRTGGRQPQHF.

CDR3 in amino acids: CASDTGATDTQYF. Here the CDR3 DNA reads TGTGCCAGCGATACAGGGGCCACAGATACGCAGTATTTT. The chain links TRBV6-5 to TRBJ2-3, with TRBD1 identical over 7 bases. The CDR3 is 13 amino acids. The germline V gene encodes CDR1 MNHEY and CDR2 SVGAGI. V lost 8 bases to trimming and J lost 2 bases; unmatched junction nucleotides: 4.

The chain joins TRBV28 to TRBJ2-7; TRBD1 matches 7 bases. Germline assignment: CDR1 MDHEN and CDR2 SYDVKM. Trimming cost V 5 bases and J 2 bases; bases outside gene matches: 6. This CDR3 region has 14 residues. DNA for the CDR3: TGTGCCAGCAGTCGCCCGGGACAGCCCTACGAGCAGTACTTC. It yields the protein CASSRPGQPYEQYF. The whole variable domain, remainder taken from reference TRBV28 and TRBJ2-7, is DVKVTQSSRYLVKRTGEKVFLECVQDMDHENMFWYRQDPGLGLRLIYFSYDVKMKEKGDIPEGYSVSREKKERFSLILESASTNQTSMYLCASSRPGQPYEQYFGPGTRLTVT.

The chain couples TRBV27 to TRBJ2-7; weak D call: TRBD2 (5 bases). Germline V lookup: CDR1 MNHEY, CDR2 SMNVEV (reference sequence). The CDR3 contains 11 residues. V lost 6 bases to trimming and J lost 7 bases, with 10 bases between them. The CDR3 sequence is CASRDFREQYF. As DNA, the CDR3 is TGTGCCAGCAGGGACTTCCGGGAGCAGTACTTC.

CDR3 loop: CASSSPGRYEQYF. CDR3 DNA sequence: TGTGCCAGCAGTTCTCCAGGCCGCTACGAGCAGTACTTC. The chain recombines TRBV27 with TRBJ2-7, with D hard to call. Germline V gene lookup returns CDR1 MNHEY and CDR2 SMNVEV (reference sequence). Trimming cost V 4 bases and J 3 bases, with 10 bases left between them. The CDR3 runs to 13 residues.

The rearrangement uses TRBV7-6 and TRBJ2-3; 13 nucleotides align to TRBD2. J gave up 0 bases and V 5 bases, and 8 bases lay outside the gene matches. Per the germline V gene, CDR1 is SGHVS and CDR2 is FNYEAQ. This CDR3 has 18 residues. The DNA for the CDR3 is TGTGCCAGCAGCACTAGGACTAGCGGGAGATCTAGCACAGATACGCAGTATTTT. Its protein product is CASSTRTSGRSSTDTQYF.

The J gene is TRBJ2-7, the V gene TRBV12-5, with D unresolved. Germline values: CDR1 LGHNT, CDR2 FRNRAP. The length of the CDR3 is 12 residues. The germline V and J ends were trimmed by 4 bases and 7 bases, with 11 bases remaining between them. This chain's CDR3 is CASGYGLGEQYF. Written as DNA, the CDR3 is TGTGCTAGTGGTTATGGTCTCGGGGAGCAGTACTTC.

This clone was recorded a few times. The chain couples TRBV28 to TRBJ1-3, with 9 bases matching TRBD1. After removal of 3 bases from V and 0 bases from J, the junction contained 3 bases not matched to a gene. The length of the CDR3 is 16 residues. Germline CDR1 is MDHEN and CDR2 is SYDVKM. CDR3 residues: CASSLGQGLSGNTIYF. In DNA, the CDR3 is TGTGCCAGCAGTTTGGGACAGGGCCTCTCTGGAAACACCATATATTTT.

This clone was seen more than once but under ten times. The chain has TRBV5-1 and TRBJ2-7; 7 positions agree with TRBD1. Germline CDR1 SGHRS, CDR2 YFSETQ. After removal of 2 bases from V and 6 bases from J, the junction contained 8 bases not matched to a gene. The CDR3 contains 14 residues. The CDR3 region has the DNA TGCGCCAGCAGCTTTAAGGTAGGGGGCCCCGAGCAGTACTTC. Its protein is CASSFKVGGPEQYF.